This T cell receptor (beta chain) was captured in a study of blood T cell repertoires in COVID-19. Overall study context: Sites across the United States, Italy and Spain contributed samples from acute and convalescent COVID-19. From T cells, B-cell-depleted T cells, or PBMCs came the material, which was cDNA or gDNA.

As processed by the authors: Reference gene primer amplification in the assay estimated nucleated cell counts. This table comes from immunoSEQ multiplex PCR, and its TCRdb copy is limited to in-frame clones, with some not included. The V and J calls and clone size were taken over from that table, and D and trimming were inferred from the DNA. The table shows about 140,000 clones, with approximately 88% occurring only once. The V and J ends lost 2 bases and 7 bases, in that order; junction bases with no gene match: 1. The CDR3 spans 15 residues. CDR1 is SGHAT, CDR2 FQNNGV, per germline. This receptor was obtained from a human donor in a cohort sampled during active COVID-19. Sequenced: peripheral blood. The V gene is TRBV11-2, the J gene TRBJ2-2, with 13 positions matching TRBD2. In DNA, the CDR3 is TGTGCCAGCAGCTTAACTAGCGGGAGGGTCGGGGAGCTGTTTTTT. The encoded protein is CASSLTSGRVGELFF.